Described below is a single T cell receptor (beta chain) sequence and its context. The data stem from a study of blood T cell repertoires in COVID-19. Study-wide background: Acute and convalescent COVID-19 samples came from the United States, Italy and Spain.

Original handling: Amplification of reference gene primers provided the estimated nucleated cell counts. The method was immunoSEQ multiplex PCR; TCRdb's version includes in-frame clones alone and lacks a portion of them. Clonal size and the V and J genes are those of that table, whereas D and trimming came from the DNA. The sample has 200,000 to 250,000 clones; roughly 85% are singletons. CDR3 length: 16 amino acids. V was pared by 0 bases and J by 0 bases, with 4 bases of the junction left unmatched. Germline V gene data show CDR1 as MNHNY and CDR2 as SVGAGI (reference sequence). The V and J genes are TRBV6-6 and TRBJ2-7; 8 bases are shared with TRBD2. The sample was peripheral blood. This sequence was found in a woman between 65 and 79 years old with COVID-19, enrolled during active disease. CDR3 DNA sequence: TGTGCCAGCAGTTACTCGCGACTAGCGTACTCCTACGAGCAGTACTTC. Its protein is CASSYSRLAYSYEQYF.